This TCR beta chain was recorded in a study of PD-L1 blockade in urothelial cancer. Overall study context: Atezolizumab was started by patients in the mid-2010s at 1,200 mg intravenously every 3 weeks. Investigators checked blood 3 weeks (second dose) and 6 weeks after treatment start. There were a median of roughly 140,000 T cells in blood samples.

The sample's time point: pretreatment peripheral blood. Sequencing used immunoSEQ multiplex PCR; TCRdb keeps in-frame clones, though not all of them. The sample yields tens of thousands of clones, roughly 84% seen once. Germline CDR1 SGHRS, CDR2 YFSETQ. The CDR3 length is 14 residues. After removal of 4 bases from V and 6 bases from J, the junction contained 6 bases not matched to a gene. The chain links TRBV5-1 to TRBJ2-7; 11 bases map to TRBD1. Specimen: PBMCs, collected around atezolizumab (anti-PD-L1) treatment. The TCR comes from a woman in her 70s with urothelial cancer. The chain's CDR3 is CASSTGQGATEQYF. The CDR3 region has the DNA TGCGCCAGCAGCACTGGACAGGGGGCAACCGAGCAGTACTTC.